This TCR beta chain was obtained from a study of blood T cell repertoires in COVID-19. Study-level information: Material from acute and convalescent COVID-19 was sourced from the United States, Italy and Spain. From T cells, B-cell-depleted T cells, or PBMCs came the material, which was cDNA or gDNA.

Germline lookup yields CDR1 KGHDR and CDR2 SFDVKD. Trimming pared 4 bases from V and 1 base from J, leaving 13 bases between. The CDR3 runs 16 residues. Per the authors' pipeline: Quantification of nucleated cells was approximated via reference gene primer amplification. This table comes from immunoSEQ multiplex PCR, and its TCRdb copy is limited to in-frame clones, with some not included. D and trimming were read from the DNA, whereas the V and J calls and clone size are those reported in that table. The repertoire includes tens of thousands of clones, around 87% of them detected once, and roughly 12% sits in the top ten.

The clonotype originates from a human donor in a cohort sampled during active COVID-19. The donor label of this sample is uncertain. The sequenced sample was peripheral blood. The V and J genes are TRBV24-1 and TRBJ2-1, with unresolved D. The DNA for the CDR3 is TGTGCCACCAGTGACCCCGAGGCACGGTCCTACAATGAGCAGTTCTTC. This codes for CATSDPEARSYNEQFF.